This TCR beta chain derives from a study of glioma-infiltrating T cells after dendritic cell vaccination (dated by TCRdb to about 2016). Turning to the overall study: The cohort included around 15 glioblastoma patients drawn from Phase I and II dendritic cell vaccination trials, of whom 9 were newly diagnosed and 6 had recurrent disease. Each patient was given three intradermal dendritic cell vaccine injections, spaced two weeks apart, in the arm below the axilla. The vaccine consisted of monocyte-derived dendritic cells cultured about seven days with IL-4 and GM-CSF, then pulsed overnight with autologous tumor lysate. Deep sequencing of TCR beta CDR3 regions was used to quantify tumor-infiltrating lymphocyte content and compare tumor and blood repertoires in dendritic cell-vaccinated glioblastoma patients. Between about 2003 and 2012, patients were given autologous tumor lysate-pulsed dendritic cell vaccination. Survival after dendritic cell vaccination was correlated with TCR sequencing metrics, including TIL content and tumor-blood repertoire overlap. Results and caveats for the whole study, not just this receptor: TCR clonality showed no direct relationship with survival, which suggests that a diverse polyclonal response may matter. The cohort was small and heterogeneous, and full blood and tumor sets were available for few patients, with initial-recurrent tumor pairs available for even fewer patients. The response model built on TCR overlap across three groups was characterized as speculative, with prospective validation still needed. Longer time to progression and overall survival after dendritic cell vaccination were predicted by higher estimated pretreatment TIL content.

The CDR3 starts with the cysteine, ends with the phenylalanine, and has 16 residues. The sequence is cut down to CDR3 DNA, 48 bases in frame from base 1. From the germline V gene, CDR1 is MGHDK and CDR2 is SYGVNS. V sheds 4 bases and J sheds 0 bases, leaving 12 bases between their ends. This clone was seen a single time. This clone's antigen is unknown. Base-call qualities are not available, and no considerably larger clone is one nucleotide away. The immunoSEQ assay amplified TCRB CDR3 regions from roughly 2 micrograms of genomic DNA, or from all available DNA when less than that amount was available. Multiplex PCR used 60 forward primers for TCR V beta segments and 13 reverse primers for J beta segments. Synthetic control templates were spiked into each sample at limiting dilution to estimate reads per starting template. The Illumina HiSeq System generated sequencing reads of 87 bp. On the authors' methods: PCR and sequencing errors were removed by merging closely related sequences with a nearest neighbor algorithm. TCR overlap was measured as the percentage of unique tumor TCR beta sequences that were also present in the peripheral blood of the same patient. Drawn from immuneACCESS, this table holds only the in-frame rearrangements with V and J called that TCRdb kept. Clones are partly lost; checked studies trace under half to an unresolved V gene and leave the rest unexplained. The D gene and trimming were derived from the DNA, and the V and J assignments and clone size from that table. The sample contains fewer than 100,000 clones, just over 85% of them found a single time. The top ten clonotypes cover more than 15% of the sample.

To be selected, patients needed enough residual fresh-frozen tumor tissue and more than two years of available survival data. An isocitrate dehydrogenase mutation was not carried by any of the glioblastoma patients, although molecular status was otherwise variable. PBMC were collected before vaccination, two weeks after the third vaccination, and at tumor progression when it occurred. Genomic DNA was extracted with the Qiagen DNeasy Blood extraction Kit. The sample consisted of blood, taken before dendritic cell vaccination. The TCR comes from a human donor with glioblastoma. This chain is built from TRBV25-1 and TRBJ1-4, with no confidently assigned D gene. The encoded CDR3 is CASSGSPLATNEKLFF. Here is the DNA: TGTGCCAGCAGTGGCTCCCCCTTAGCAACTAATGAAAAACTGTTTTTT.